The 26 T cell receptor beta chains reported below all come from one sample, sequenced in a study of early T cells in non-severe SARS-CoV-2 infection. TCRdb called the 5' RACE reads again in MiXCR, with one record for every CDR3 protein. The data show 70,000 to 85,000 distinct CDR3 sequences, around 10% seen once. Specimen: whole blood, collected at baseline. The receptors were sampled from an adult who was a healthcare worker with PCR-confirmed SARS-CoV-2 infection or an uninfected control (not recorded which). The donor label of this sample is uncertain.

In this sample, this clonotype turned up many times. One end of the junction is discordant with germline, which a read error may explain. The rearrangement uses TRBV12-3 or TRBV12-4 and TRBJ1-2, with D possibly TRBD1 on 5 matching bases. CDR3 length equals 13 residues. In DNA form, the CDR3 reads TGTGCCAGCAGATTAGGGGCGGGCTATGGCTACACCTTC. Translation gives CASRLGAGYGYTF.

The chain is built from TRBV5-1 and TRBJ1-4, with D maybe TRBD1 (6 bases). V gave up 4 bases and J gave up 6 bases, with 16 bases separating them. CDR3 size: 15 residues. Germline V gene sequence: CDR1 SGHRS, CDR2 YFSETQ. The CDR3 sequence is CASSPAGTPDEKLFF. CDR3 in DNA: TGCGCCAGCAGCCCCGCCGGGACACCGGATGAAAAACTGTTTTTT.

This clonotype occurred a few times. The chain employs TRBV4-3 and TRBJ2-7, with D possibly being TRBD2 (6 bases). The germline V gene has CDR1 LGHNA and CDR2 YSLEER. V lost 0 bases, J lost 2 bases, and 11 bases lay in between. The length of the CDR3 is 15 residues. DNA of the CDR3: TGCGCCAGCAGCCAAGAGGGGACTGCCACCTACGAGCAGTACTTC. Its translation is CASSQEGTATYEQYF.

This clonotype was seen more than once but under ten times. CDR3 DNA: TGTGCCAGCAGTTTAGGGTTTGATGGCTACACCTTC. Translating gives CASSLGFDGYTF. The gene calls are TRBV12-3 or TRBV12-4 and TRBJ1-2; D call uncertain. The V end lost 1 base, the J end lost 6 bases, and 6 bases lay between the germline ends. The CDR3 extends over 12 amino acids.

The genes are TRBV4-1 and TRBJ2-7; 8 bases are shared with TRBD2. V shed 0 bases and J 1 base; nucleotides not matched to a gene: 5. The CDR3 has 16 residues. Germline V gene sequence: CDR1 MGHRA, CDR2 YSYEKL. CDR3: CASSQEMGLVSYEQYF. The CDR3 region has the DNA TGCGCCAGCAGCCAAGAGATGGGACTAGTATCCTACGAGCAGTACTTC.

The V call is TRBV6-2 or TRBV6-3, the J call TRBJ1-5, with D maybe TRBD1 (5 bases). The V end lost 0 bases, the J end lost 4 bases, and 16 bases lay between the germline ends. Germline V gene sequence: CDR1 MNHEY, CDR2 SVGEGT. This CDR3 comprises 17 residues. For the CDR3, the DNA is TGTGCCAGCAGTTACTCGAGTGTTAAGGCAGGGAATCAGCCCCAGCATTTT. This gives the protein CASSYSSVKAGNQPQHF.

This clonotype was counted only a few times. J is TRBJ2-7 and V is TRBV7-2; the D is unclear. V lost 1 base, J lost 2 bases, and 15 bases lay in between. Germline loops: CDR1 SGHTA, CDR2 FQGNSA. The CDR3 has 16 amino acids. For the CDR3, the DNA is TGTGCCAGCAGCTTAGGGCCGGGCCGATACCCCTACGAGCAGTACTTC. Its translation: CASSLGPGRYPYEQYF. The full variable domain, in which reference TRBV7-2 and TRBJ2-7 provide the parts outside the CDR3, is GAGVSQSPSNKVTEKGKDVELRCDPISGHTALYWYRQSLGQGLEFLIYFQGNSAPDKSGLPSDRFSAERTGGSVSTLTIQRTQQEDSAVYLCASSLGPGRYPYEQYFGPGTRLTVT.

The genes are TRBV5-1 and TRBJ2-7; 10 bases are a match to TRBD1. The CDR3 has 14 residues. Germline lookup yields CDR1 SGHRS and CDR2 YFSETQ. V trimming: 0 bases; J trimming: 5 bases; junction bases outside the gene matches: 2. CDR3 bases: TGCGCCAGCAGCTTGGGACAGGGGGCCGACGAGCAGTACTTC. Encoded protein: CASSLGQGADEQYF.

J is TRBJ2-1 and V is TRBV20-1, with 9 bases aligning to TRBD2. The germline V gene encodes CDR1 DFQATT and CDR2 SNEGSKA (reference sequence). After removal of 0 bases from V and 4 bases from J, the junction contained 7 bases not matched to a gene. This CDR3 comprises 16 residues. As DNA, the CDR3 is TGCAGTGCTAGAGATGGAGCCACTAGCGGGTACAATGAGCAGTTCTTC. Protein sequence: CSARDGATSGYNEQFF.

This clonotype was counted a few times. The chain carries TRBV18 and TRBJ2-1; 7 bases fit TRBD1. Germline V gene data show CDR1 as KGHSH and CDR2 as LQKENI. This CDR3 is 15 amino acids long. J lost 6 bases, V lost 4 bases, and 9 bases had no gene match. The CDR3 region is CASSLTGLPGNEQFF. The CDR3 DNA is TGTGCCAGCTCACTGACAGGGCTCCCTGGCAATGAGCAGTTCTTC.

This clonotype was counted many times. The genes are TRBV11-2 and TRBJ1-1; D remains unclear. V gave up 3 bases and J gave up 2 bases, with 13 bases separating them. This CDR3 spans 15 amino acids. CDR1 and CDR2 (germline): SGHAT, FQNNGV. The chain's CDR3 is CASSLIVWANTEAFF. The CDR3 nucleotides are TGTGCCAGCAGCTTGATAGTTTGGGCTAACACTGAAGCTTTCTTT.

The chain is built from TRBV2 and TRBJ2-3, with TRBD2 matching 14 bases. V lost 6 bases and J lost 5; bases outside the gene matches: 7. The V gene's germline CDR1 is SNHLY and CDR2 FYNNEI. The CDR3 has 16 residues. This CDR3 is CASSAPGLAGEDTQYF. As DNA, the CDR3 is TGTGCCAGCAGCGCGCCGGGACTAGCGGGAGAAGATACGCAGTATTTT.

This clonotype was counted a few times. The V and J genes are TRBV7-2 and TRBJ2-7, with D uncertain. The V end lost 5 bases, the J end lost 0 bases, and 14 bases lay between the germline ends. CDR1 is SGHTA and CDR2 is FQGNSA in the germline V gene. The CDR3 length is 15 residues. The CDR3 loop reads CASSLEVRFSYEQYF. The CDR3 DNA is TGTGCCAGCAGCCTAGAGGTCCGATTCTCCTACGAGCAGTACTTC.

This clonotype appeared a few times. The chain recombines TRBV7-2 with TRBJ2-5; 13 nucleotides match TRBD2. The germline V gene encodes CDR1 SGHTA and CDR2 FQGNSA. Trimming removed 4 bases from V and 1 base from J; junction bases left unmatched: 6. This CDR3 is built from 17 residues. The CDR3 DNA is TGTGCCAGCAGCTATTATGGGACTAGCGGGGCCCAAGAGACCCAGTACTTC. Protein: CASSYYGTSGAQETQYF. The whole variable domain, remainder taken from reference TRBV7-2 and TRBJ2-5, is GAGVSQSPSNKVTEKGKDVELRCDPISGHTALYWYRQSLGQGLEFLIYFQGNSAPDKSGLPSDRFSAERTGGSVSTLTIQRTQQEDSAVYLCASSYYGTSGAQETQYFGPGTRLLVL.

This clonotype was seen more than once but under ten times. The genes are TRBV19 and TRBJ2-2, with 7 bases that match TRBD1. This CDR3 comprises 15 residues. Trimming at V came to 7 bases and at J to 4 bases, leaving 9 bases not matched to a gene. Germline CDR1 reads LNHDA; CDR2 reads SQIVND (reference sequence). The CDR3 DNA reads TGTGCCAGTACCCCGACAGGGCACTCCACCGGGGAGCTGTTTTTT. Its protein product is CASTPTGHSTGELFF.

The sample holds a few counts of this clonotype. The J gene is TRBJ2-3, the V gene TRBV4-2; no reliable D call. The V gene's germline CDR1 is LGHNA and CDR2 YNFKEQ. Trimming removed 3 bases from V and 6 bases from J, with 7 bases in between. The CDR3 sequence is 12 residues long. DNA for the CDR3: TGTGCCAGCAGCCACCCCGGGGATACGCAGTATTTT. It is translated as CASSHPGDTQYF.

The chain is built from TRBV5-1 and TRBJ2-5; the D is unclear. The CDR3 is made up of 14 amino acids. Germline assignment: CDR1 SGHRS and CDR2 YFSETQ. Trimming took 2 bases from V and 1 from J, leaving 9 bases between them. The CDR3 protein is CASSFGNRQETQYF. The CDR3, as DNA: TGCGCCAGCAGCTTTGGTAACCGCCAAGAGACCCAGTACTTC.

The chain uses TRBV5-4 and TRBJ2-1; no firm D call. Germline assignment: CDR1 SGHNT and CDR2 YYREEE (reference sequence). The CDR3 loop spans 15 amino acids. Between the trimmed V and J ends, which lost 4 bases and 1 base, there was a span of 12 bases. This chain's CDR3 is CASSTLVRSYNEQFF. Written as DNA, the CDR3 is TGTGCCAGCAGCACCCTTGTGAGGTCCTACAATGAGCAGTTCTTC.

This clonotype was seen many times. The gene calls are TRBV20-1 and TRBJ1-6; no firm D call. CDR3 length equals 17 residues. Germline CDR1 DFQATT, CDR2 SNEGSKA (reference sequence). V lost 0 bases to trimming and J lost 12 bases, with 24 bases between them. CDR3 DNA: TGCAGTGCTAGAGATCGGAGTCTCGGGCCGCTCGAAGGACCCCTCCACTTT. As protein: CSARDRSLGPLEGPLHF.

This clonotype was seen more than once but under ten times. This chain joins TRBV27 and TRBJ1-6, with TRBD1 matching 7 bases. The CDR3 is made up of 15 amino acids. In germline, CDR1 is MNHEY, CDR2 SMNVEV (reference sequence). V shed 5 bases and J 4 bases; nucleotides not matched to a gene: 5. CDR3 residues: CASSPGGSYNSPLHF. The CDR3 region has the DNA TGTGCCAGCAGTCCAGGGGGTAGTTATAATTCACCCCTCCACTTT.

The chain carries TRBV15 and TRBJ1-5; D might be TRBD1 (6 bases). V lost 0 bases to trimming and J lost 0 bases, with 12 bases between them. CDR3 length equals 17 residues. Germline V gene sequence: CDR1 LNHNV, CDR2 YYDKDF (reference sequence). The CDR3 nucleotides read TGTGCCACCAGCAGAGATGGGGGCCAGTATAGCAATCAGCCCCAGCATTTT. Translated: CATSRDGGQYSNQPQHF. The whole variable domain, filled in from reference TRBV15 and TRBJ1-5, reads DAMVIQNPRYQVTQFGKPVTLSCSQTLNHNVMYWYQQKSSQAPKLLFHYYDKDFNNEADTPDNFQSRRPNTSFCFLDIRSPGLGDTAMYLCATSRDGGQYSNQPQHFGDGTRLSIL.

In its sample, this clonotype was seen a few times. CDR3 amino acids: CASSRKVGNTIYF. The CDR3, as DNA: TGTGCCAGCAGTAGAAAGGTTGGAAACACCATATATTTT. The chain links TRBV12-3 or TRBV12-4 to TRBJ1-3, with D uncertain. Trimming took off 5 bases at V and 3 bases at J, with 8 bases between the two ends. The CDR3 consists of 13 residues.

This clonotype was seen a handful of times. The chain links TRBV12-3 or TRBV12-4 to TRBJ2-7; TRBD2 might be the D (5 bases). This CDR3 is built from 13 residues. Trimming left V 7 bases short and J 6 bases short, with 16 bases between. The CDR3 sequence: CASTGVEGGEQYF. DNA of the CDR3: TGTGCCAGCACCGGTGTCGAGGGCGGCGAGCAGTACTTC.

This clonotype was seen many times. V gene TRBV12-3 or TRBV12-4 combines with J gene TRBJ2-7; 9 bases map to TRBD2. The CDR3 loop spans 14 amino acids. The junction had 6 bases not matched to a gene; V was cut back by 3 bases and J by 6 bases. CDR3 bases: TGTGCCAGCAGTTTGGGTAGCGGGAGCGGCGAGCAGTACTTC. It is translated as CASSLGSGSGEQYF.

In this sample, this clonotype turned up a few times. CDR3 amino acids: CSAIPPSYYEQYF. As DNA, the CDR3 is TGCAGTGCGATCCCCCCGAGCTACTACGAGCAGTACTTC. The rearrangement joins TRBV20-1 to TRBJ2-7, with D uncertain. CDR3 length: 13 residues. The germline gives CDR1 DFQATT, CDR2 SNEGSKA (reference sequence). Trimming left V 6 bases short and J 3 bases short, with 15 bases between.

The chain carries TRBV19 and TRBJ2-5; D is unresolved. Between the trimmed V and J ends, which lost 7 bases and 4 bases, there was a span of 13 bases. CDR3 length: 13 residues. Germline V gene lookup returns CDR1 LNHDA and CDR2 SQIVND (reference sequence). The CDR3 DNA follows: TGTGCCAGTACCGAAAAGTTTGGAGAGACCCAGTACTTC. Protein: CASTEKFGETQYF.